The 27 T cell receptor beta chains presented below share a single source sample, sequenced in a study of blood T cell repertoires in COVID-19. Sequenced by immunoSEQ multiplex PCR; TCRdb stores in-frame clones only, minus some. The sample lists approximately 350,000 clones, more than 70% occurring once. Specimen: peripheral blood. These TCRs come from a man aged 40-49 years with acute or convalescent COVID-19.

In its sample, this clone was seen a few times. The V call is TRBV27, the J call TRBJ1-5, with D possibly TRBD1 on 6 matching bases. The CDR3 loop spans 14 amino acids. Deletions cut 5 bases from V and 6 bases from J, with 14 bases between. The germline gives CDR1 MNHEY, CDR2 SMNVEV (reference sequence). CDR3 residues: CASSPTGSGQPQHF. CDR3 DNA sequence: TGTGCCAGCAGTCCTACAGGGTCGGGTCAGCCCCAGCATTTT.

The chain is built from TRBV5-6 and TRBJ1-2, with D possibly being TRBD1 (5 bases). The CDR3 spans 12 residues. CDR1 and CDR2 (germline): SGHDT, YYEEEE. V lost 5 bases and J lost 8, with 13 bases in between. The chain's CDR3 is CASRGQGEGYTF. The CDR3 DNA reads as TGTGCCAGCAGGGGGCAGGGCGAGGGCTACACCTTC.

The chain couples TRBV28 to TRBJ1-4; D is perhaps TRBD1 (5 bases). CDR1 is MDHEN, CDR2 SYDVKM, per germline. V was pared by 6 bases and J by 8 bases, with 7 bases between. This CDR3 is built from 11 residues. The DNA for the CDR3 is TGTGCCAGCAGGGGGCGAGAAAAACTGTTTTTT. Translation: CASRGREKLFF.

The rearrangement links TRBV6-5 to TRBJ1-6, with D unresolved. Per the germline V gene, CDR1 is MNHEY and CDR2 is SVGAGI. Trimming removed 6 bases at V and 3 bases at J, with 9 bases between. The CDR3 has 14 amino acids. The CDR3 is CASSPRNYNSPLHF. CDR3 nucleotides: TGTGCCAGCAGCCCGCGAAACTATAATTCACCCCTCCACTTT.

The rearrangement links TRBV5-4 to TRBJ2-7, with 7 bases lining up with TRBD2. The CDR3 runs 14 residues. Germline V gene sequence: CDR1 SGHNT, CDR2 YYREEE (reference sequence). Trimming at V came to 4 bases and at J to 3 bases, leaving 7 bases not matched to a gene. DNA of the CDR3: TGTGCCAGCAGCGCAACTAGCGACTACTACGAGCAGTACTTC. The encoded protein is CASSATSDYYEQYF.

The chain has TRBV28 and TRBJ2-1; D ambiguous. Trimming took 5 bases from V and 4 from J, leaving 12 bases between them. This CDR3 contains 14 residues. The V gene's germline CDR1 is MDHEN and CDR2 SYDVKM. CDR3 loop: CASSPLLLYNEQFF. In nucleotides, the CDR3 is TGTGCCAGCAGTCCCTTACTCCTATACAATGAGCAGTTCTTC.

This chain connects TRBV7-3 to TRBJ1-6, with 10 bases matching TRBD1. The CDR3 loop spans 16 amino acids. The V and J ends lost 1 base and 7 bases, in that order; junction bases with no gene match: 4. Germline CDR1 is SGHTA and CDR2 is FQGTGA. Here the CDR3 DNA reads TGTGCCAGCAGCTTAAGGGGACAGGGGCAGAATTCACCCCTCCACTTT. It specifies CASSLRGQGQNSPLHF.

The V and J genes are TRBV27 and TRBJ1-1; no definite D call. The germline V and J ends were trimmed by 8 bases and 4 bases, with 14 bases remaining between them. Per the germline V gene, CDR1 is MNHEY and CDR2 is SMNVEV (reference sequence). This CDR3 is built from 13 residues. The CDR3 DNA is TGTGCCAGCCATCAGCGGGAGGGCACTGAAGCTTTCTTT. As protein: CASHQREGTEAFF.

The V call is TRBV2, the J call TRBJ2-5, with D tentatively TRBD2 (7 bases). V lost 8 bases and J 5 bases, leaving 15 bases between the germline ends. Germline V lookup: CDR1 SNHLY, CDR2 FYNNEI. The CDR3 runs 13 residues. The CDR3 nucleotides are TGTGCCAGCGTGCGGGGGCTAGGTGAGACCCAGTACTTC. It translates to CASVRGLGETQYF.

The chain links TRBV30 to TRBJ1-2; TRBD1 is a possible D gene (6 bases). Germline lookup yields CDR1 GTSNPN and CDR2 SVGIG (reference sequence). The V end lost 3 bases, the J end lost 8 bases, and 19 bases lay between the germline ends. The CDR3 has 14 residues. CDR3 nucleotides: TGTGCCTGGAGCCTTACAGGGCGGCTTACGGGCTACACCTTC. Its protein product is CAWSLTGRLTGYTF.

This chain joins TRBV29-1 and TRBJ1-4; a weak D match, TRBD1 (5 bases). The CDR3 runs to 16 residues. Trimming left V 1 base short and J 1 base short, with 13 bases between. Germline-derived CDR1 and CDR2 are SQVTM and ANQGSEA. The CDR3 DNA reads TGCAGCGTTGAAGGGGCCAGGGAAGGAACTAATGAAAAACTGTTTTTT. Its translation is CSVEGAREGTNEKLFF.

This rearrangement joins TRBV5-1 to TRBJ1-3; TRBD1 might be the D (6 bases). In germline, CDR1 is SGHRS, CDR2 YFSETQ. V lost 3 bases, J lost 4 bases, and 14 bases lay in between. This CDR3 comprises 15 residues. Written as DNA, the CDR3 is TGCGCCAGCAGCTCCCCTAGGACAGAAGGAAACACCATATATTTT. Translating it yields CASSSPRTEGNTIYF.

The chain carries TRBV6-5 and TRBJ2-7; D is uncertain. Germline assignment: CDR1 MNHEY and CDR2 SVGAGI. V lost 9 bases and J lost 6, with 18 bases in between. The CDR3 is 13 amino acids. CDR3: CASRVTTVGEQYF. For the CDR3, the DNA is TGTGCCAGTCGAGTCACTACCGTTGGCGAGCAGTACTTC.

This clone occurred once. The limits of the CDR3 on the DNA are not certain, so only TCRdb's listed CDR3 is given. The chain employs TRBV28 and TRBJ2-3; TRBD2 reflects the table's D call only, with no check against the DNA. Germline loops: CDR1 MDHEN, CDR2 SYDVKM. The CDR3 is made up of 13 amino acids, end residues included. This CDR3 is CASSTSNTDTQYF.

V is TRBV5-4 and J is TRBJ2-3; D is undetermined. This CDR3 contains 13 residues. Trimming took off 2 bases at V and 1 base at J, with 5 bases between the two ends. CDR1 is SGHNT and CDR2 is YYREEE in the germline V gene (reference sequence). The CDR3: CASSFEGTDTQYF. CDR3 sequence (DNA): TGTGCCAGCAGCTTTGAGGGCACAGATACGCAGTATTTT. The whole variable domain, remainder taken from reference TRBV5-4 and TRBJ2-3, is ETGVTQSPTHLIKTRGQQVTLRCSSQSGHNTVSWYQQALGQGPQFIFQYYREEENGRGNFPPRFSGLQFPNYSSELNVNALELDDSALYLCASSFEGTDTQYFGPGTRLTVL.

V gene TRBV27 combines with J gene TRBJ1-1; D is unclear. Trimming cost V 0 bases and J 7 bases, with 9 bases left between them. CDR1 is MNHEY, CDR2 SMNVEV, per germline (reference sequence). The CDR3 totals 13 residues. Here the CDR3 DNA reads TGTGCCAGCAGTTTATCGTCACAGCTTGAAGCTTTCTTT. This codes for CASSLSSQLEAFF.

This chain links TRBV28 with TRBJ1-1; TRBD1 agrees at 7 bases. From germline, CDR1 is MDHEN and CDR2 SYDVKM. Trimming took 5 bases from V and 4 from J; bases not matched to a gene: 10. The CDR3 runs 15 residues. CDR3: CASSLNTGVGTEAFF. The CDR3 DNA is TGTGCCAGCAGTCTGAATACAGGGGTGGGCACTGAAGCTTTCTTT.

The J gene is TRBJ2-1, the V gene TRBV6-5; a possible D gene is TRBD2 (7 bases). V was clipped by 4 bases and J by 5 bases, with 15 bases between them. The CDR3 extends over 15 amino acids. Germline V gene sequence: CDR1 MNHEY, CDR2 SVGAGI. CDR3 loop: CASSSRGGRNNEQFF. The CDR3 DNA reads TGTGCCAGCAGTTCTAGGGGGGGACGCAACAATGAGCAGTTCTTC.

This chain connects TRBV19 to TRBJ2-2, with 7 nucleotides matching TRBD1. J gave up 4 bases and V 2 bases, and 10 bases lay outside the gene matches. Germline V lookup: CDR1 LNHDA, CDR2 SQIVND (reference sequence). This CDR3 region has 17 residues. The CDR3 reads CASSILGEGGTTGELFF. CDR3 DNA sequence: TGTGCCAGTAGTATACTGGGGGAAGGGGGCACCACCGGGGAGCTGTTTTTT. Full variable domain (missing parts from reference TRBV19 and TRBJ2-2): DGGITQSPKYLFRKEGQNVTLSCEQNLNHDAMYWYRQDPGQGLRLIYYSQIVNDFQKGDIAEGYSVSREKKESFPLTVTSAQKNPTAFYLCASSILGEGGTTGELFFGEGSRLTVL.

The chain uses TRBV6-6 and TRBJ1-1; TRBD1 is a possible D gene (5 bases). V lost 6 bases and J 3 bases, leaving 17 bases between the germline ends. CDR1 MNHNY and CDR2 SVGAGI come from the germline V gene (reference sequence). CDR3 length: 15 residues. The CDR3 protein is CASSPGGWVDTEAFF. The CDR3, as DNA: TGTGCCAGCAGCCCCGGGGGTTGGGTAGACACTGAAGCTTTCTTT.

Here the CDR3 DNA reads TGTGCCAGCAGCCCTAGACAGGAGATGAACACTGAAGCTTTCTTT. It translates to CASSPRQEMNTEAFF. The chain carries TRBV7-9 and TRBJ1-1; D is possibly TRBD1 (6 bases). The CDR3 loop spans 15 amino acids. The ends were cut back, 5 bases at V and 0 bases at J, with 13 bases in the middle. Germline V lookup: CDR1 SEHNR, CDR2 FQNEAQ (reference sequence).

CDR3: CASSLEGPRDLGSNQPQHF. Here the CDR3 DNA reads TGTGCCAGCAGTTTGGAGGGGCCCCGGGATCTTGGCTCCAATCAGCCCCAGCATTTT. The V gene is TRBV27, the J gene TRBJ1-5; D might be TRBD1 (5 bases). V dropped 3 bases and J dropped 3 bases, with 24 bases sitting between them. The CDR3 spans 19 residues. Per the germline V gene, CDR1 is MNHEY and CDR2 is SMNVEV (reference sequence).

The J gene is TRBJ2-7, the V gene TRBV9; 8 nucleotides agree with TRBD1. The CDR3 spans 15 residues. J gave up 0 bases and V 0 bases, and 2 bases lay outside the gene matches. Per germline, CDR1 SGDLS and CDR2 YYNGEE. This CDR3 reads CASSVDGTGSYEQYF. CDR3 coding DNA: TGTGCCAGCAGCGTAGACGGGACAGGCTCCTACGAGCAGTACTTC.

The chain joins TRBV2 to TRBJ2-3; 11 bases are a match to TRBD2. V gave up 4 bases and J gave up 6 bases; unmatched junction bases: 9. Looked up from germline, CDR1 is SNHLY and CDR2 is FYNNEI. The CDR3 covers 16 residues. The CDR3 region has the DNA TGTGCCAGCAGTGGGGTAGCGGGGGGGCTTGGTGATACGCAGTATTTT. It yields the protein CASSGVAGGLGDTQYF.

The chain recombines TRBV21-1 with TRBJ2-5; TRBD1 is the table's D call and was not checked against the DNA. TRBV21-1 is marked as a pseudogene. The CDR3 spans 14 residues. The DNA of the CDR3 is TGTGCCAGCAGCAGCTCCAGGGGGCGGGGGACCCAGTACTTC. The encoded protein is CASSSSRGRGTQYF.

CDR3 sequence reads: CASTLGQGPYEQYF. CDR3 DNA sequence: TGTGCCAGCACCCTCGGACAGGGACCCTACGAGCAGTACTTC. The rearrangement links TRBV18 to TRBJ2-7; TRBD1 matches 8 bases. V gave up 8 bases and J gave up 2 bases; unmatched junction bases: 8. The CDR3 consists of 14 residues. Per the germline V gene, CDR1 is KGHSH and CDR2 is LQKENI.

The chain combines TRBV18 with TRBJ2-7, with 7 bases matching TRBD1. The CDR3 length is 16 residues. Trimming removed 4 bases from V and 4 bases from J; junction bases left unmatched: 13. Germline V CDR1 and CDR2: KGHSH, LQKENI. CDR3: CASSLVNRGQSYEQYF. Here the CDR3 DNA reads TGTGCCAGCTCACTTGTAAACCGGGGACAGAGTTACGAGCAGTACTTC.